The clone carrying this T cell receptor (beta chain) occurred a few times. The antigen is unknown. The data are from a study of blood T cells in healthy people across ages. General observations from the study: Observed TCR beta diversity showed a strong correlation with the percentage of naive T cells as measured by flow cytometry.

Through a sample-barcoded 5' primer and a J-beta primer mix, a second PCR was run for 7 to 11 cycles. TCRdb used MiXCR to reprocess the 5' RACE reads, holding one entry per CDR3 protein. The table records around 1.7 million distinct CDR3 sequences, about 28% of them present only once. The TCR comes from a woman in her 30s in good health. The specimen was blood.

The CDR3 DNA follows: TGTGCCAGCAGCCCCCCAGGGGACAGGTTCAATTCACCCCTCCACTTT. It translates to CASSPPGDRFNSPLHF. This sequence joins TRBV7-2 and TRBJ1-6; 8 bases map to TRBD1. Germline CDR1 is SGHTA and CDR2 is FQGNSA. This CDR3 is 16 amino acids long. The V and J ends lost 5 bases and 7 bases, in that order; junction bases with no gene match: 10.